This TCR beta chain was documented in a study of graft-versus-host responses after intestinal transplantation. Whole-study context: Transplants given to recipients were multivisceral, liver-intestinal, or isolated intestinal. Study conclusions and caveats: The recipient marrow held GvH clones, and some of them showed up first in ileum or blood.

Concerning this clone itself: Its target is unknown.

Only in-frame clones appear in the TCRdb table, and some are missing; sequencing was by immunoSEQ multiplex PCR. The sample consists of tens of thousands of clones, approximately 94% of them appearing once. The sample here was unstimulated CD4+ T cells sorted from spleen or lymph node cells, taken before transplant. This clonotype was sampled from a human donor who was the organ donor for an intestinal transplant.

CDR3 bases: TGCGCCAGCAGCCGAACACTAGATTACACAGATACGCAGTATTTT. Translating gives CASSRTLDYTDTQYF. The chain recombines TRBV4-1 with TRBJ2-3; maybe TRBD2 (5 bases). CDR3 length equals 15 residues. Trimming pared 4 bases from V and 2 bases from J, leaving 13 bases between. The germline V gene encodes CDR1 MGHRA and CDR2 YSYEKL.